This T cell receptor beta chain is drawn from a study of blood T cell repertoires in COVID-19. Whole-study context: Samples taken during acute and convalescent COVID-19 were collected in the United States, Italy and Spain. PBMCs, B-cell-depleted T cells, or T cells provided the cDNA or gDNA that made up the material.

This CDR3 region has 15 residues. V was pared by 6 bases and J by 10 bases, with 12 bases of the junction left unmatched. The V gene's germline CDR1 is SNHLY and CDR2 FYNNEI. This table comes from immunoSEQ multiplex PCR, and its TCRdb copy is limited to in-frame clones, with some not included. Here the sample spans more than 60,000 clones, under 85% being singletons. The sample consisted of peripheral blood. The rearrangement links TRBV2 to TRBJ2-1; TRBD2 aligns across 10 bases. This sequence was found in a man aged 50 to 60 with COVID-19, enrolled during active disease. The DNA of the CDR3 is TGTGCCAGCAGACGACCGGGACTAGCGCCGAGCGAGCAGTTCTTC. Translating it yields CASRRPGLAPSEQFF.